There are many counts of the clone carrying this T cell receptor beta chain. The record originates from a study of T cells after posttransplantation cyclophosphamide. Repertoires were generated with immunoSEQ multiplex PCR, while TCRdb's copy carries only in-frame clones and drops some. The sample contains about 12,000 clones, none of them singletons. Germline assignment: CDR1 SGDLS and CDR2 YYNGEE. This CDR3 is built from 14 residues. Trimming took 0 bases from V and 3 from J, leaving 8 bases between them. The sample comprised PBMCs. The V call is TRBV9, the J call TRBJ2-3; the D is unclear. This clonotype originated in a middle-aged woman in good health, CMV-negative, and a related stem cell transplant donor. The CDR3: CASSVGSSTDTQYF. CDR3 nucleotide sequence: TGTGCCAGCAGCGTAGGCTCTAGTACAGATACGCAGTATTTT.